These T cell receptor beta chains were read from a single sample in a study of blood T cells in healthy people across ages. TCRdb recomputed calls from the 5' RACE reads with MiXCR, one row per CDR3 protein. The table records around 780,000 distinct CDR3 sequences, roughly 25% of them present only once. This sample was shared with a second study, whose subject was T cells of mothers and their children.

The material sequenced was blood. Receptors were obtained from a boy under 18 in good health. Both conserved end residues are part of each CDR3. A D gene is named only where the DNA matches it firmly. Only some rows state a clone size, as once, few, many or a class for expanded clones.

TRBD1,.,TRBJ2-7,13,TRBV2,TGTGCCAGCCGCACGACAGGGTCCTACGAGCAGTACTTC,CASRTTGSYEQYF
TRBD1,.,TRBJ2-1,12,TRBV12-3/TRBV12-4,TGTGCCAGCAGACCGACAGGGAATGAGCAGTTCTTC,CASRPTGNEQFF
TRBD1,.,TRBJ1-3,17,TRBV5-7,TGTGCCAGCAGCTTCTACGGGACAGGGAGTTCTGGAAACACCATATATTTT,CASSFYGTGSSGNTIYF
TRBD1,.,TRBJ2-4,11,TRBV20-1,TGCAGGTTTGGACAGGGTGACATTCAGTACTTC,CRFGQGDIQYF
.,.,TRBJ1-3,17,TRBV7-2,TGTGCCAGCAGCTTTTCCGTGAACAGAGCCTCTGGAAACACCATATATTTT,CASSFSVNRASGNTIYF
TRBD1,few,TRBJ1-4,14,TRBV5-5,TGTGCCAGCAGCAAGAGGACAGGCGGTGAAAAACTGTTTTTT,CASSKRTGGEKLFF
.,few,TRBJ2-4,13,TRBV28,TGTGCCAGCAACGGCCTGGCCAAAAACATTCAGTACTTC,CASNGLAKNIQYF
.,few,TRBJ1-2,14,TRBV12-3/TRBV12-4,TGTGCCAGCAGTTTGGGACATCGGTCCTATGGCTACACCTTC,CASSLGHRSYGYTF
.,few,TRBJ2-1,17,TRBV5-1,TGCGCCAGCAGCGTAGGGGCTAGAGGGGTATCCTACAATGAGCAGTTCTTC,CASSVGARGVSYNEQFF
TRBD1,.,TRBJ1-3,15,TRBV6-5,TGTGCCAGCAGTTCCGGGACAGCCTCTGGAAACACCATATATTTT,CASSSGTASGNTIYF
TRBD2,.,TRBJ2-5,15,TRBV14,TGTGCCAGCAGCCAAACCGGGACTAGGGAAGAGACCCAGTACTTC,CASSQTGTREETQYF
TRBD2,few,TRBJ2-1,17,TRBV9,TGTGCCAGCAGCGTAGGAGGTCTAGCGGGGGGTATGAATGAGCAGTTCTTC,CASSVGGLAGGMNEQFF
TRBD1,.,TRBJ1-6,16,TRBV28,TGTGCCAGCAGTTCGACAACAGGGGTTCGGGATTCACCCCTCCACTTT,CASSSTTGVRDSPLHF
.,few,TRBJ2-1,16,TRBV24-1,TGTGCCACCAGTGATTCCCCAGGAAACCCTTCCAATGAGCAGTTCTTC,CATSDSPGNPSNEQFF
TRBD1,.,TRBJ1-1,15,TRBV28,TGTGCCAGCAGTTCCCCTGGACAGGGCCGCACTGAAGCTTTCTTT,CASSSPGQGRTEAFF
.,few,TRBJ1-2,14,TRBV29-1,TGCAGCGTTGATGGGGGAGCACTTAACTATGGCTACACCTTC,CSVDGGALNYGYTF
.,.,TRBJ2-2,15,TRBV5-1,TGCGCCAGCAGCATTGCCCGGCGGACCACCGGGGAGCTGTTTTTT,CASSIARRTTGELFF
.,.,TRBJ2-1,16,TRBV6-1,TGTGCCAGCAGCAGGTCCTCGGGGAGCTCCTACAATGAGCAGTTCTTC,CASSRSSGSSYNEQFF
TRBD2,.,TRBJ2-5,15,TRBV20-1,TGCAGTGCTCCCTTGGGGGCGGGGGGGCTGGAGACCCAGTACTTC,CSAPLGAGGLETQYF
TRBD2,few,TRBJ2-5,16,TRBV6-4,TGTGCCATCATGACCGCCGGCGGGGGGGGAAAAGAGACCCAGTACTTC,CAIMTAGGGGKETQYF
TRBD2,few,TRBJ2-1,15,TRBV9,TGTGCCAGCAGCGTAGAAGCGGGGGGGCCAGATGAGCAGTTCTTC,CASSVEAGGPDEQFF
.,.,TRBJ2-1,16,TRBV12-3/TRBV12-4,TGTGCCAGCAGCCTTAGGCCCCGGGTCCGTAACAATGAGCAGTTCTTC,CASSLRPRVRNNEQFF
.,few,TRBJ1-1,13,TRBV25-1,TGTGCCAGCAGTGAGTCGCCCTACACTGAAGCTTTCTTT,CASSESPYTEAFF
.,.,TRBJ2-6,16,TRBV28,TGTGCCAGCAGTTTATATCAAACCTCTGGGGCCAACGTCCTGACTTTC,CASSLYQTSGANVLTF
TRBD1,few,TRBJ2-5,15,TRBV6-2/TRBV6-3,TGTGCCAGCAGACCAGACAGGGGCGGGGAAGAGACCCAGTACTTC,CASRPDRGGEETQYF
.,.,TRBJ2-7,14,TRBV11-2,TGTGCCAGCAGCTTAGAGCGGGGCCTTTACGAGCAGTACTTC,CASSLERGLYEQYF
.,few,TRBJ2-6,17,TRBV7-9,TGTGCCAGCAGCTTGGGGACACCGGTCTCTGGGGCCAACGTCCTGACTTTC,CASSLGTPVSGANVLTF
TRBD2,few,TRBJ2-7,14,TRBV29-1,TGCAGCGTTGAAGAGGCGGGAGGCTCCCACGAGCAGTACTTC,CSVEEAGGSHEQYF
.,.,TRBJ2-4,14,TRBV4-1,TGCGCCAGCAGCCAAGATCGGCCTGCTGGCATTCAGTACTTC,CASSQDRPAGIQYF
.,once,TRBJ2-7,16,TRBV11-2,TGTGCCAGCAGTGTACCCGGGGGTGAGAAATACTACGAGCAGTACTTC,CASSVPGGEKYYEQYF
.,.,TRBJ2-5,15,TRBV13,TGTGCCAGCAGCCCAAACGTCCTAGGCGGGGAGACCCAGTACTTC,CASSPNVLGGETQYF
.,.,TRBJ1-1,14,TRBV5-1,TGCGCCTGCAGGCCGCAGACAGGGAACACTGAAGCTTTCTTT,CACRPQTGNTEAFF
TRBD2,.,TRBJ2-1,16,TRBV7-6,TGTGCCAGCAGCCCAGGCTCGGGGGGGTCCTACAATGAGCAGTTCTTC,CASSPGSGGSYNEQFF
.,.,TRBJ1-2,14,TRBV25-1,TGTGCCAGCAGTGAAAGTGGGCAGGGCTATGGCTACACCTTC,CASSESGQGYGYTF
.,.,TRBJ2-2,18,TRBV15,TGTGCCACCAGCAGAGATCGTTGGCCAGGGAGTCCGTCCGGGGAGCTGTTTTTT,CATSRDRWPGSPSGELFF
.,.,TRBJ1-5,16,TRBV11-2,TGTGCCAGCAGCTTACGAGGGGACAATAGCAATCAGCCCCAGCATTTT,CASSLRGDNSNQPQHF
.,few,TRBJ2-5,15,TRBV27,TGTGCCAGCAGTTTGGGACGGGTGCCCCAAGAGACCCAGTACTTC,CASSLGRVPQETQYF
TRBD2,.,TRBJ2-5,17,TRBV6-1,TGTGCCAGCAGCGGAGACGCGGGGGGGCGTTGGCAAGAGACCCAGTACTTC,CASSGDAGGRWQETQYF
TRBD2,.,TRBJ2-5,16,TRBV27,TGTGCCAGCAGTCAACGACTAGCGGGGATCCGAGAGACCCAGTACTTC,CASSQRLAGIRETQYF
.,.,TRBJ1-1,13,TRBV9,TGTGCCAGCAGCCCCCCGGCGAGGGGCCAAGCTTTCTTT,CASSPPARGQAFF
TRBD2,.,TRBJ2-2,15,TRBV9,TGTGCCAGCAGCGCAGCGGGGGGGCATACCGGGGAGCTGTTTTTT,CASSAAGGHTGELFF
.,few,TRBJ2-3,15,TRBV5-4,TGTGCCAGCAGCTCGTCCCCGGGAAACACAGATACGCAGTATTTT,CASSSSPGNTDTQYF
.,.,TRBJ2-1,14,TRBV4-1,TGCGCCAGCAGCCAAAGGACCACGAACAATGAGCAGTTCTTC,CASSQRTTNNEQFF
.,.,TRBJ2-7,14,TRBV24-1,TGTGCCACCAGTGATCCGTCCGGGGACTACGAGCAGTACTTC,CATSDPSGDYEQYF
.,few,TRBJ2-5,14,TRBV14,TGTGCCAGCAGCCCGACAGCGTCGTGGGAGACCCAGTACTTC,CASSPTASWETQYF